The 3 T cell receptor beta chains below were found in one sample sequenced in a study of blood T cells in healthy people across ages. A second roughly 7 to 12 cycle PCR used barcoded and J-beta primers. TCRdb re-analysed the 5' RACE reads in MiXCR, keeping a single row per CDR3 protein. The sample yields 580,000 or so distinct CDR3 sequences, roughly 48% seen once. Sample: blood. The source of these receptors is a man at least 80 years old in good health.

The gene calls are TRBV20-1 and TRBJ2-3; 7 bases fit TRBD2. The trim removed 1 base at V and 3 bases at J, leaving 7 bases unmatched. This CDR3 is 15 amino acids long. Germline values: CDR1 DFQATT, CDR2 SNEGSKA (reference sequence). CDR3 coding DNA: TGCAGTGCTAGAGGTGGAGCGGGGTTGACAGATACGCAGTATTTT. It codes for CSARGGAGLTDTQYF.

A remark on this clonotype: This could be a read error, since a much larger clone is one nucleotide away. The chain uses TRBV6-5 and TRBJ1-6; D gene ambiguous. Germline V lookup: CDR1 MNHEY, CDR2 SVGAGI. The CDR3 has 14 residues. V was cut by 5 bases and J by 7 bases, with 12 bases left in between. The CDR3 region has the DNA TGTGCCAGCAGTGTCCGGGTCCAAAATTCACCCCTCCACTTT. This codes for CASSVRVQNSPLHF.

This clonotype was found many times. The chain uses TRBV6-5 and TRBJ2-7, with TRBD1 identical over 11 bases. Germline V CDR1 and CDR2: MNHEY, SVGAGI. The CDR3 is made up of 13 amino acids. V lost 5 bases, J lost 6 bases, and 3 bases stayed unmatched. CDR3 in amino acids: CASSAGQGVEQYF. The CDR3 coding sequence is TGTGCCAGCAGTGCGGGACAGGGGGTCGAGCAGTACTTC.